The 13 T cell receptor beta chains below come from one sample, sequenced in a study of blood T cell repertoires in COVID-19. Produced via immunoSEQ multiplex PCR; TCRdb's table is partial and in-frame only. The sample contains approximately 75,000 clones, roughly 83% of which appear only once. Source material: peripheral blood. These receptor sequences come from a man younger than 45 with COVID-19, enrolled during active disease.

This clone was observed a handful of times. J is TRBJ1-1 and V is TRBV11-2; the match to TRBD1 covers 8 bases. Germline lookup yields CDR1 SGHAT and CDR2 FQNNGV. This CDR3 has 13 amino acids. V was pared by 7 bases and J by 5 bases, with 6 bases of the junction left unmatched. CDR3 nucleotides: TGTGCCAGCACCCGGACAGGGAGAACTGAAGCTTTCTTT. Amino acid sequence: CASTRTGRTEAFF.

This sequence joins TRBV20-1 and TRBJ2-5; D might be TRBD2 (6 bases). CDR3 size: 11 residues. Germline loops: CDR1 DFQATT, CDR2 SNEGSKA (reference sequence). CDR3 amino acids: CTVGTSETQYF. CDR3 in DNA: TGCACCGTTGGGACTTCGGAGACCCAGTACTTC.

This chain links TRBV4-2 with TRBJ1-1; 10 nucleotides line up with TRBD1. In germline, CDR1 is LGHNA, CDR2 YNFKEQ. V was clipped by 1 base and J by 6 bases; unmatched bases: 8. The CDR3 is 16 amino acids. The CDR3 nucleotides are TGTGCCAGCAGCCAAGCCTCCGGGACAGGGGCCTCTGAAGCTTTCTTT. It specifies CASSQASGTGASEAFF.

The chain employs TRBV18 and TRBJ2-5; D is unclear. The CDR3 is 11 residues long. The V and J ends lost 3 bases and 4 bases respectively, with 3 bases between them. CDR1 and CDR2 from the germline V gene are KGHSH and LQKENI. The chain's CDR3 is CASSPAETQYF. The CDR3 DNA follows: TGTGCCAGCTCACCGGCAGAGACCCAGTACTTC.

The CDR3 is CASRTREAEAFF. The CDR3 DNA follows: TGTGCCAGCAGGACCAGGGAAGCTGAAGCTTTCTTT. The rearrangement joins TRBV13 to TRBJ1-1; D is possibly TRBD1 (5 bases). V lost 6 bases, J lost 6 bases, and 11 bases lay in between. Germline lookup yields CDR1 PRHDT and CDR2 FYEKMQ (reference sequence). CDR3 size: 12 residues. Looking up the rest from reference TRBV13 and TRBJ1-1 gives the full variable domain: AAGVIQSPRHLIKEKRETATLKCYPIPRHDTVYWYQQGPGQDPQFLISFYEKMQSDKGSIPDRFSAQQFSDYHSELNMSSLELGDSALYFCASRTREAEAFFGQGTRLTVV.

The chain has TRBV6-5 and TRBJ1-5; D might be TRBD1 (6 bases). The CDR3 is 15 residues long. The germline V gene encodes CDR1 MNHEY and CDR2 SVGAGI. Trimming stripped 3 bases from V and 2 bases from J, with 11 bases between. The CDR3 nucleotides read TGTGCCAGCAGTTATTCAGGGGTGGGCAATCAGCCCCAGCATTTT. This translates into CASSYSGVGNQPQHF.

This clone was seen more than once but under ten times. The rearrangement links TRBV11-3 to TRBJ1-1; D not resolved. CDR3 length equals 14 residues. Germline values: CDR1 SGHNT, CDR2 YENEEA. The V gene lost 2 bases and the J gene lost 3 bases, with 10 bases spanning the gap. CDR3 sequence (DNA): TGTGCCAGCAGCTTACGTCGCTCGGACACTGAAGCTTTCTTT. It encodes CASSLRRSDTEAFF.

There are a few counts of this clone. The chain is built from TRBV11-2 and TRBJ1-2; 9 nucleotides match TRBD1. CDR3 length: 13 amino acids. V shed 6 bases and J 8 bases; nucleotides not matched to a gene: 7. From germline, CDR1 is SGHAT and CDR2 FQNNGV. CDR3 residues: CASSLGQGGGYTF. The CDR3 DNA is TGTGCCAGCAGTTTGGGACAGGGCGGCGGCTACACCTTC.

The V gene is TRBV11-2, the J gene TRBJ2-1, with D maybe TRBD2 (6 bases). The CDR3 runs 15 residues. Trimming took 3 bases from V and 3 from J, leaving 12 bases between them. CDR1 and CDR2 from the germline V gene are SGHAT and FQNNGV. CDR3 in amino acids: CASSLGGTGYNEQFF. The DNA of the CDR3 is TGTGCCAGCAGCTTGGGGGGTACGGGCTACAATGAGCAGTTCTTC.

The chain links TRBV25-1 to TRBJ1-2, with a tentative D call TRBD1 (6 bases). Trimming took off 2 bases at V and 8 bases at J, with 15 bases between the two ends. Germline loops: CDR1 MGHDK, CDR2 SYGVNS. This CDR3 has 14 amino acids. The CDR3 sequence: CASSEGGGPGGYTF. CDR3 nucleotide sequence: TGTGCCAGCAGTGAAGGGGGGGGGCCGGGAGGCTACACCTTC.

This chain links TRBV11-2 with TRBJ2-3; 9 bases line up with TRBD1. Germline CDR1 is SGHAT and CDR2 is FQNNGV. The V and J ends lost 4 bases and 1 base, in that order; junction bases with no gene match: 9. This CDR3 has 17 amino acids. CDR3 protein: CASSSGSRTGGTDTQYF. The CDR3 DNA reads as TGTGCCAGCAGCTCAGGATCCCGGACAGGGGGCACAGATACGCAGTATTTT.

This clone appeared a few times. The chain employs TRBV3-1 (or the pseudogene TRBV3-2) and TRBJ1-2, with 9 bases identical to TRBD1. Germline V lookup: CDR1 LGHDT, CDR2 YNNKEL (reference sequence). V gave up 5 bases and J gave up 6 bases; unmatched junction bases: 16. CDR3 length equals 17 residues. The CDR3 DNA is TGTGCCAGCAGCTACGTCCCGGGACAGGGTTGGGGCGATGGCTACACCTTC. This encodes CASSYVPGQGWGDGYTF.

V is TRBV4-1 and J is TRBJ1-1; 7 bases are shared with TRBD1. V trimming: 4 bases; J trimming: 4 bases; junction bases outside the gene matches: 9. CDR1 is MGHRA, CDR2 YSYEKL, per germline. The CDR3 totals 15 residues. The CDR3 here is CASSLQGGQITEAFF. The CDR3, as DNA: TGCGCCAGCAGCCTCCAGGGGGGTCAGATCACTGAAGCTTTCTTT.